In its sample, the clone carrying this TCR beta chain was seen many times. The sample originates from a study of tumor-infiltrating lymphocytes in primary liver carcinoma. Germline V gene data show CDR1 as MNHEY and CDR2 as SVGAGI. V was pared by 1 base and J by 8 bases, with 14 bases between. The CDR3 is 14 amino acids. Unsorted whole blood supplied the RNA, and germline DNA was extracted too. Making TCR beta cDNA involved around 500 ng total RNA and a constant-region primer. Libraries for TCR beta were built through three nested multiplex PCR rounds, which together made up a slightly modified ARM-PCR procedure. TRBV1-TRBV30 forward primers and a C-beta reverse primer were used in the first two PCR rounds, which each ran for approximately 10 cycles. TCRdb analysed the multiplex PCR reads with MiXCR anew, one entry per CDR3 protein. The profile shows nearly 200,000 distinct CDR3 sequences, approximately 65% of them singletons.

This chain connects TRBV6-5 to TRBJ1-2; D might be TRBD1 (5 bases). This TCR was sampled from an older woman with primary liver carcinoma and hepatitis B virus infection. The sample was peripheral blood. This chain's CDR3 is CASSYLGGSQGYTF. CDR3 coding DNA: TGTGCCAGCAGTTACTTGGGGGGTTCTCAGGGCTACACCTTC.